The T cell receptor beta chain under discussion was sequenced for a study of cytotoxic CD8 clonotypes in ibrutinib-treated CLL. About the research overall: A mean of about 250,000 productive templates and about 88,000 productive rearrangements was obtained per sample.

Assay used: immunoSEQ multiplex PCR; TCRdb lists only in-frame clones, some missing. This repertoire shows about 150,000 clones, over 60% found once; its top ten account for over 10%. The length of the CDR3 is 14 residues. Unmatched junction bases numbered 5, after V lost 4 bases and J lost 9 bases. In germline, CDR1 is SGDLS, CDR2 YYNGEE. The sequences come from PBMCs, collected after 12 months of ibrutinib treatment. The chain employs TRBV9 and TRBJ2-1; TRBD2 matches 12 bases. This sequence originates from a human donor with chronic lymphocytic leukemia. The CDR3 loop reads CASSLRLAGVEQFF. CDR3 in DNA: TGTGCCAGCAGCCTACGACTAGCGGGGGTTGAGCAGTTCTTC.